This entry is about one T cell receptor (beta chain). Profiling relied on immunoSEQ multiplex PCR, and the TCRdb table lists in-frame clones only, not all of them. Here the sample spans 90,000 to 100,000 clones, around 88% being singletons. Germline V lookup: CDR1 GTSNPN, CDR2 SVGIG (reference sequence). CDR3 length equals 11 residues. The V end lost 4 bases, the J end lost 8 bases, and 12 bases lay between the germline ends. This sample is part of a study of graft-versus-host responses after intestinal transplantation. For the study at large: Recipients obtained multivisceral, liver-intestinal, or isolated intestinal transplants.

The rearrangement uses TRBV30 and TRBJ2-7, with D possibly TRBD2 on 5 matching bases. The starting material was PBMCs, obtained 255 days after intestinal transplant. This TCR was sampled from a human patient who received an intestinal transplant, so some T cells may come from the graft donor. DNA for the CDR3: TGTGCCTGGATACTAGGCGGCAAGCAGTACTTC. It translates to CAWILGGKQYF.